Each of the 31 T cell receptor beta chains below was sequenced from the same sample in a study of blood T cell repertoires in COVID-19. Sequencing used immunoSEQ multiplex PCR; TCRdb keeps in-frame clones, though not all of them. The sample contains approximately 210,000 clones, 82% of which appear only once. Sequencing was performed on peripheral blood. The receptor source for this set is a woman older than 75 with acute or convalescent COVID-19.

This clone turned up a few times. The chain combines TRBV28 with TRBJ2-7; a possible D gene is TRBD1 (6 bases). The CDR3 spans 12 residues. The germline CDR1 and CDR2 sequences are MDHEN and SYDVKM. Trimming cost V 5 bases and J 3 bases, with 8 bases left between them. This CDR3 is CASSGQLYEQYF. Written as DNA, the CDR3 is TGTGCCAGCAGTGGACAGCTCTACGAGCAGTACTTC.

The chain couples TRBV5-1 to TRBJ1-4; 7 bases are shared with TRBD1. The CDR3 sequence is 16 residues long. V lost 2 bases to trimming and J lost 8 bases; unmatched junction nucleotides: 12. In germline, CDR1 is SGHRS, CDR2 YFSETQ. This CDR3 reads CASSLTQGGVREKLFF. CDR3 sequence (DNA): TGCGCCAGCAGCTTAACGCAAGGGGGCGTAAGGGAAAAACTGTTTTTT.

The chain has TRBV18 and TRBJ1-4; 8 nucleotides align to TRBD1. CDR3 length: 16 amino acids. Trimming took 4 bases from V and 0 from J; bases not matched to a gene: 4. The V gene's germline CDR1 is KGHSH and CDR2 LQKENI. The CDR3 sequence is CASSLGQGPTNEKLFF. Here the CDR3 DNA reads TGTGCCAGCTCACTCGGACAGGGCCCAACTAATGAAAAACTGTTTTTT.

This clone was detected once. The chain recombines TRBV11-3 with TRBJ2-3; tentative D call: TRBD2 (6 bases). Germline V lookup: CDR1 SGHNT, CDR2 YENEEA. V lost 5 bases and J 4 bases, leaving 16 bases between the germline ends. The CDR3 is 15 amino acids. Written as DNA, the CDR3 is TGTGCCAGCAGCCAAACAAAGACTAGTTCAGATACGCAGTATTTT. Its protein is CASSQTKTSSDTQYF.

This clone was observed at least ten times. The gene calls are TRBV2 and TRBJ1-6, with D uncertain. Trimming removed 8 bases at V and 14 bases at J, with 13 bases between. The CDR3 runs to 11 residues. Germline values: CDR1 SNHLY, CDR2 FYNNEI. CDR3 sequence (DNA): TGTGCCAGCCGTAATGGGCTAACCCTCCACTTT. Translation: CASRNGLTLHF.

This chain joins TRBV4-1 and TRBJ1-1; tentative D call: TRBD1 (5 bases). CDR1 is MGHRA, CDR2 YSYEKL, per germline. CDR3 length equals 13 residues. V was trimmed by 4 bases and J by 6 bases, leaving 12 bases between them. CDR3: CASSPQGSAEAFF. CDR3 in DNA: TGCGCCAGCAGCCCCCAGGGCAGCGCTGAAGCTTTCTTT.

This clone was observed a few times. The chain is built from TRBV18 and TRBJ2-5; D perhaps matches TRBD1 (5 bases). The length of the CDR3 is 14 residues. V was pared by 3 bases and J by 4 bases, with 12 bases between. The V gene's germline CDR1 is KGHSH and CDR2 LQKENI. The CDR3 DNA reads TGTGCCAGCTCACCGTCGGCAGGGTCAGAGACCCAGTACTTC. As protein: CASSPSAGSETQYF.

This rearrangement joins TRBV5-1 to TRBJ2-7; TRBD1 aligns across 7 bases. Looked up from germline, CDR1 is SGHRS and CDR2 is YFSETQ. Losses at the gene ends were 4 bases for V and 0 bases for J; bases not matched to a gene: 7. This CDR3 has 15 residues. The CDR3 spells CASSPRQGRSYEQYF. The CDR3 bases are TGCGCCAGCAGCCCACGACAGGGCCGCTCCTACGAGCAGTACTTC.

The chain joins TRBV4-2 to TRBJ1-2; TRBD1 is a possible D gene (5 bases). This CDR3 has 16 amino acids. Germline CDR1 and CDR2: LGHNA and YNFKEQ. With 1 base removed from V and 0 bases from J, the gap between germline ends came to 12 bases. CDR3: CASSQATAEANYGYTF. Here the CDR3 DNA reads TGTGCCAGCAGCCAAGCGACAGCCGAGGCTAACTATGGCTACACCTTC.

The V call is TRBV19, the J call TRBJ1-1; D gene ambiguous. Looked up from germline, CDR1 is LNHDA and CDR2 is SQIVND (reference sequence). The CDR3 has 11 amino acids. With 8 bases removed from V and 5 bases from J, the gap between germline ends came to 9 bases. CDR3 in amino acids: CASFGRTEAFF. Here the CDR3 DNA reads TGTGCCAGTTTTGGGAGGACTGAAGCTTTCTTT.

The sample holds one count of this clone. V and J are TRBV7-6 and TRBJ2-1; 11 bases are a match to TRBD2. Germline CDR1 SGHVS, CDR2 FNYEAQ. J gave up 4 bases and V 1 base, and 3 bases lay outside the gene matches. The CDR3 spans 16 residues. The CDR3 DNA reads TGTGCCAGCAGCTTAGGGGGGACTAGCGGATACAATGAGCAGTTCTTC. Residues: CASSLGGTSGYNEQFF. The whole variable domain, remainder taken from reference TRBV7-6 and TRBJ2-1, is GAGVSQSPRYKVTKRGQDVALRCDPISGHVSLYWYRQALGQGPEFLTYFNYEAQQDKSGLPNDRFSAERPEGSISTLTIQRTEQRDSAMYRCASSLGGTSGYNEQFFGPGTRLTVL.

This sequence joins TRBV5-6 and TRBJ1-2; 7 nucleotides align to TRBD1. Trimming removed 2 bases from V and 1 base from J; junction bases left unmatched: 2. The CDR3 totals 14 residues. The germline CDR1 and CDR2 sequences are SGHDT and YYEEEE. The CDR3 DNA sequence: TGTGCCAGCAGCTTACAGGGGTTTAACTATGGCTACACCTTC. Encoded protein: CASSLQGFNYGYTF.

This chain joins TRBV11-2 and TRBJ1-2; D is undetermined. The germline V and J ends were trimmed by 5 bases and 7 bases, with 14 bases remaining between them. CDR3 length: 13 residues. Germline loops: CDR1 SGHAT, CDR2 FQNNGV. The CDR3 region has the DNA TGTGCCAGCAGCGCCGGACCGACTATTGGCTACACCTTC. This translates into CASSAGPTIGYTF.

This chain links TRBV19 with TRBJ1-5; 7 nucleotides agree with TRBD1. Trimming at V came to 4 bases and at J to 5 bases, leaving 8 bases not matched to a gene. Germline loops: CDR1 LNHDA, CDR2 SQIVND (reference sequence). The CDR3 totals 15 residues. Here the CDR3 reads CASSTTGARDQPQHF. CDR3 coding DNA: TGTGCCAGTAGTACCACAGGGGCGAGGGATCAGCCCCAGCATTTT.

The V gene is TRBV7-9, the J gene TRBJ1-2, with D perhaps matching TRBD1 (5 bases). V gave up 5 bases and J gave up 8 bases, with 15 bases separating them. The CDR3 totals 13 residues. Germline CDR1 and CDR2: SEHNR and FQNEAQ (reference sequence). The CDR3 loop is CASSQWGVGGYTF. The CDR3 DNA reads TGTGCCAGCAGCCAGTGGGGGGTTGGCGGCTACACCTTC.

Regarding this clone: At one end the junction does not follow the germline gene, possibly because of a read error. V and J are TRBV11-2 and TRBJ1-2; tentative D call: TRBD1 (6 bases). The CDR3 extends over 14 amino acids. CDR1 is SGHAT and CDR2 is FQNNGV in the germline V gene. DNA of the CDR3: TGTGCCAGCAGCTTTAGTACGGGACAAGCCGATCACTTCTTC. This codes for CASSFSTGQADHFF.

V gene TRBV2 combines with J gene TRBJ1-5, with 8 bases lining up with TRBD1. V trimming: 6 bases; J trimming: 5 bases; junction bases outside the gene matches: 6. The CDR3 contains 14 residues. Germline CDR1 SNHLY, CDR2 FYNNEI. CDR3 sequence (DNA): TGTGCCAGCAGCTACGACAGGGGAGATCAGCCCCAGCATTTT. Amino acid sequence: CASSYDRGDQPQHF.

The chain couples TRBV7-2 to TRBJ2-1; D unclear. The germline CDR1 and CDR2 sequences are SGHTA and FQGNSA. The CDR3 has 12 amino acids. The germline V and J ends were trimmed by 2 bases and 10 bases, with 9 bases remaining between them. The CDR3 reads CASSLKVGEQFF. CDR3 nucleotide sequence: TGTGCCAGCAGCTTAAAGGTGGGCGAGCAGTTCTTC. The variable domain in full, completed from reference TRBV7-2 and TRBJ2-1, reads GAGVSQSPSNKVTEKGKDVELRCDPISGHTALYWYRQSLGQGLEFLIYFQGNSAPDKSGLPSDRFSAERTGGSVSTLTIQRTQQEDSAVYLCASSLKVGEQFFGPGTRLTVL.

CDR3 in amino acids: CASSEWDKRAEAFF. The DNA of the CDR3 is TGCGCCAGCAGTGAATGGGACAAAAGGGCTGAAGCTTTCTTT. The chain joins TRBV5-1 to TRBJ1-1, with D tentatively TRBD1 (6 bases). The V gene's germline CDR1 is SGHRS and CDR2 YFSETQ. Trimming pared 5 bases from V and 6 bases from J, leaving 17 bases between. This CDR3 comprises 14 residues.

The chain couples TRBV3-1 (or the pseudogene TRBV3-2) to TRBJ2-2; no reliable D call. This CDR3 is 11 amino acids long. Deletions cut 4 bases from V and 8 bases from J, with 5 bases between. Germline V CDR1 and CDR2: LGHDT, YNNKEL (reference sequence). The CDR3 protein is CASSLVGELFF. The CDR3, as DNA: TGTGCCAGCAGCCTTGTAGGGGAGCTGTTTTTT.

The J gene is TRBJ1-4, the V gene TRBV7-9, with a tentative D call TRBD1 (6 bases). CDR1 SEHNR and CDR2 FQNEAQ come from the germline V gene (reference sequence). There are 13 residues in the CDR3. V was trimmed by 9 bases and J by 12 bases, leaving 20 bases between them. The CDR3 sequence: CASTRDNQVELFF. The DNA of the CDR3 is TGTGCCAGTACCCGGGACAATCAAGTGGAACTGTTTTTT.

The chain recombines TRBV11-2 with TRBJ2-3; TRBD2 matches 12 bases. Trimming at V came to 5 bases and at J to 0 bases, leaving 6 bases not matched to a gene. This CDR3 spans 17 amino acids. Per germline, CDR1 SGHAT and CDR2 FQNNGV. The CDR3, as DNA: TGTGCCAGCAGCGCGGGACTAGCGGGTGGTAGCACAGATACGCAGTATTTT. Translated, it gives CASSAGLAGGSTDTQYF.

CDR3 nucleotide sequence: TGTGCCAGTAAGCGGGGGGGATCTGGAAACACCATATATTTT. Its translation is CASKRGGSGNTIYF. The V gene is TRBV6-5, the J gene TRBJ1-3; D perhaps matches TRBD1 (5 bases). CDR1 is MNHEY and CDR2 is SVGAGI in the germline V gene. The CDR3 has 14 residues. V lost 9 bases to trimming and J lost 1 base, with 13 bases between them.

This clone appeared once. The chain couples TRBV11-3 to TRBJ2-1; D not certain. Germline V gene sequence: CDR1 SGHNT, CDR2 YENEEA. This CDR3 is built from 15 residues. Between the trimmed V and J ends, which lost 4 bases and 0 bases, there was a span of 10 bases. The CDR3 spells CASSSRSSSYNEQFF. The DNA of the CDR3 is TGTGCCAGCAGCTCCCGATCGAGCTCCTACAATGAGCAGTTCTTC.

As concerns this clone: Other nucleotide sequences from this sample produce the same CDR3. The rearrangement joins TRBV7-2 to TRBJ1-1; no definite D call. The germline gives CDR1 SGHTA, CDR2 FQGNSA. CDR3 length: 14 residues. The germline V and J ends were trimmed by 3 bases and 0 bases, with 8 bases remaining between them. CDR3 residues: CASSFGGLNTEAFF. The DNA for the CDR3 is TGTGCCAGCAGCTTTGGAGGCTTGAACACTGAAGCTTTCTTT.

This rearrangement joins TRBV7-2 to TRBJ1-2; maybe TRBD1 (6 bases). The V end lost 5 bases, the J end lost 6 bases, and 19 bases lay between the germline ends. Germline V gene data show CDR1 as SGHTA and CDR2 as FQGNSA. The CDR3 sequence is 15 residues long. As DNA, the CDR3 is TGTGCCAGCAGCCATCCAAAGTCGGGGGGCAATGGCTACACCTTC. Its translation: CASSHPKSGGNGYTF.

This clone was seen a handful of times. The chain has TRBV7-2 and TRBJ1-5; TRBD1 matches at 8 bases. Germline CDR1 is SGHTA and CDR2 is FQGNSA. The J segment lost 9 bases and the V segment lost 5 bases, leaving 9 bases of the junction unmatched. The CDR3 runs to 14 residues. CDR3 bases: TGTGCCAGCAGCGGAAACAACGGACAGGGGCCCCAGCATTTT. This gives the protein CASSGNNGQGPQHF.

The chain links TRBV7-9 to TRBJ1-6; D remains unclear. CDR3 length: 13 residues. Per germline, CDR1 SEHNR and CDR2 FQNEAQ (reference sequence). With 3 bases removed from V and 7 bases from J, the gap between germline ends came to 7 bases. The CDR3 here is CASSLVENSPLHF. CDR3 nucleotides: TGTGCCAGCAGCTTGGTAGAAAATTCACCCCTCCACTTT.

The rearrangement links TRBV3-1 (or the pseudogene TRBV3-2) to TRBJ2-3, with D possibly matching TRBD2 (5 bases). There are 13 residues in the CDR3. CDR1 is LGHDT and CDR2 is YNNKEL in the germline V gene (reference sequence). V dropped 6 bases and J dropped 3 bases, with 10 bases sitting between them. The CDR3 is CASRRTQTDTQYF. The CDR3 DNA reads TGTGCCAGCAGACGGACTCAAACAGATACGCAGTATTTT.

In DNA form, the CDR3 reads TGTGCCAGCAGCCAAACACAGGGTAGTGGCTACACCTTC. Its protein is CASSQTQGSGYTF. The gene calls are TRBV3-1 (or the pseudogene TRBV3-2) and TRBJ1-2; a weak D match, TRBD1 (6 bases). CDR3 length: 13 residues. V was cut by 2 bases and J by 7 bases, with 11 bases left in between. Germline assignment: CDR1 LGHDT and CDR2 YNNKEL (reference sequence).

The V call is TRBV11-3, the J call TRBJ1-6; D perhaps matches TRBD1 (5 bases). V was clipped by 1 base and J by 10 bases, with 17 bases between them. This CDR3 is 16 amino acids long. Per the germline V gene, CDR1 is SGHNT and CDR2 is YENEEA. The CDR3 DNA reads as TGTGCCAGCAGCTTAGGTGCAGGGAGGGGAGGCTCACCCCTCCACTTT. Translating gives CASSLGAGRGGSPLHF. The variable domain in full, completed from reference TRBV11-3 and TRBJ1-6, reads EAGVVQSPRYKIIEKKQPVAFWCNPISGHNTLYWYLQNLGQGPELLIRYENEEAVDDSQLPKDRFSAERLKGVDSTLKIQPAELGDSAVYLCASSLGAGRGGSPLHFGNGTRLTVT.